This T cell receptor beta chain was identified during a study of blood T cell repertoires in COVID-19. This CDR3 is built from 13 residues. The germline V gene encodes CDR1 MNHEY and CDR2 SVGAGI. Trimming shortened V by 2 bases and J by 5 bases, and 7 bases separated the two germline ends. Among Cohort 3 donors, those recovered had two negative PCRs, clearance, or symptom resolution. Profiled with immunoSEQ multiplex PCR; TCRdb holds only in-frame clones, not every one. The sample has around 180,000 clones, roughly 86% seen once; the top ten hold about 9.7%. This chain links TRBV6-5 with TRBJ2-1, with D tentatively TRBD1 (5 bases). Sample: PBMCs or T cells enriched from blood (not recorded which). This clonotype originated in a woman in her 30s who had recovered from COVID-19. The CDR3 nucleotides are TGTGCCAGCAGTTACAGGGGCAACAATGAGCAGTTCTTC. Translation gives CASSYRGNNEQFF.